The 6 T cell receptor beta chains below were found in one sample sequenced in a study of T cell repertoires in cytomegalovirus infection. Using its own MiXCR run on the reads, TCRdb lists one record per CDR3 protein. The sample contains roughly 200,000 distinct CDR3 sequences, roughly 17% of which appear only once. The source material was CD8+ T cells from PBMCs. The receptors come from a human donor in good health (CMV status not recorded). Some clones in this sample may be carry-over from other donors' samples.

This clonotype was recorded at least ten times. The J gene is TRBJ2-5, the V gene TRBV7-8; D gene ambiguous. Germline V gene lookup returns CDR1 SGHVS and CDR2 FQNEAQ. This CDR3 is built from 13 residues. Deletions cut 0 bases from V and 5 bases from J, with 7 bases between. The CDR3, as DNA: TGTGCCAGCAGCTTAGCGCAAATGGAGACCCAGTACTTC. As protein: CASSLAQMETQYF.

The chain uses TRBV20-1 and TRBJ1-5; D gene ambiguous. V lost 0 bases, J lost 2 bases, and 11 bases lay in between. This CDR3 is built from 15 residues. Germline V gene lookup returns CDR1 DFQATT and CDR2 SNEGSKA (reference sequence). CDR3 protein: CSAREYGLGNQPQHF. In DNA form, the CDR3 reads TGCAGTGCTAGAGAGTACGGTCTCGGCAATCAGCCCCAGCATTTT.

This clonotype appeared a few times. This chain uses TRBV19 with TRBJ1-5; a possible D gene is TRBD1 (5 bases). Germline V gene sequence: CDR1 LNHDA, CDR2 SQIVND (reference sequence). V was trimmed by 7 bases and J by 2 bases, leaving 18 bases between them. The CDR3 consists of 16 residues. CDR3 residues: CASKAFKGMGNQPQHF. CDR3 bases: TGTGCCAGTAAGGCCTTTAAGGGGATGGGCAATCAGCCCCAGCATTTT.

This clonotype has a handful of counts. V usage is TRBV7-2 and J usage is TRBJ2-1; TRBD2 matches at 8 bases. Germline-derived CDR1 and CDR2 are SGHTA and FQGNSA. After removal of 4 bases from V and 5 bases from J, the junction contained 4 bases not matched to a gene. The CDR3 length is 14 residues. CDR3 bases: TGTGCCAGCAGCTGGGGCGGGGGGAACAATGAGCAGTTCTTC. Amino acid sequence: CASSWGGGNNEQFF.

This clonotype showed up just a few times. The rearrangement uses TRBV7-2 and TRBJ2-7, with 16 bases lining up with TRBD2. J lost 7 bases, V lost 4 bases, and 10 bases had no gene match. The length of the CDR3 is 17 residues. Per the germline V gene, CDR1 is SGHTA and CDR2 is FQGNSA. This chain's CDR3 is CASSWTGTSGGGREQYF. CDR3 sequence (DNA): TGTGCCAGCAGCTGGACCGGGACTAGCGGGGGGGGACGTGAGCAGTACTTC.

This clonotype occurred a few times. This chain connects TRBV7-9 to TRBJ2-3; D could derive from TRBD1 or TRBD2 (5 bases each). The CDR3 length is 13 residues. Germline CDR1 and CDR2: SEHNR and FQNEAQ (reference sequence). V lost 3 bases to trimming and J lost 4 bases, with 8 bases between them. The CDR3 bases are TGTGCCAGCAGCTTTTGGGACCCAGATACGCAGTATTTT. Encoded protein: CASSFWDPDTQYF.